Detailed here is one TCR beta chain. The antigen is unknown. Only in-frame clones appear in the TCRdb table, and some are missing; sequencing was by immunoSEQ multiplex PCR. The sample holds tens of thousands of clones; approximately 95% are singletons and the top ten take 0.2% to 0.25%. This entry is derived from a study of graft-versus-host responses after intestinal transplantation. V dropped 2 bases and J dropped 2; count of bases not matched to a gene: 6. This CDR3 has 17 amino acids. The germline V gene has CDR1 SGHNT and CDR2 YYREEE (reference sequence). The J gene is TRBJ2-5, the V gene TRBV5-4; 13 bases are shared with TRBD2. This TCR was sampled from a human donor who was the organ donor for an intestinal transplant. The sample was unstimulated CD8+ T cells sorted from spleen or lymph node cells, taken before transplant. DNA for the CDR3: TGTGCCAGCAGCTTTACCGGACTAGCGGGGGTACAAGAGACCCAGTACTTC. This encodes CASSFTGLAGVQETQYF.